This TCR beta chain was captured in a study of blood T cell repertoires in COVID-19. On the study more broadly: The study drew acute and convalescent COVID-19 samples from the United States, Italy and Spain.

Under the authors' procedure: By means of reference gene primer amplification, nucleated cell counts were estimated. Clones were read by immunoSEQ multiplex PCR, and TCRdb kept only the in-frame ones, dropping some. That table supplies the V and J calls and clone size; D and trimming were determined from the DNA. The table includes fewer than 500,000 clones, 75% to 90% detected once. Two negative PCRs, clearance, or symptom resolution were required of recovered Cohort 3 donors. CDR1 and CDR2 from the germline V gene are MNHEY and SVGAGI. The CDR3 contains 15 residues. Trimming cost V 2 bases and J 5 bases, with 15 bases left between them.

The chain links TRBV6-5 to TRBJ2-5, with a tentative D call TRBD1 (5 bases). Sequences were obtained from PBMCs or T cells enriched from blood (not recorded which). This clonotype originated in a woman under 30 who had recovered from COVID-19. Here the CDR3 DNA reads TGTGCCAGCAGTTACAGGGGCAGTAAGGAGGAGACCCAGTACTTC. The encoded protein is CASSYRGSKEETQYF.